This section outlines one T cell receptor beta chain sequence together with its context. The antigen is undetermined. For the second PCR, which ran for about 6 to 11 cycles, a sample-barcoded 5' primer and a J-beta primer mix were used. A 12-random-nucleotide template-switch adaptor tagged each cDNA molecule. One entry per CDR3 protein, called by TCRdb with MiXCR from the 5' RACE reads. There are around 990,000 distinct CDR3 sequences in the sample; less than 45% occur only once, and roughly 14% lies in the top ten. The record originates from a study of blood T cells in healthy people across ages. Findings and limits, study-wide: Changes seen in expanded clonotypes were possibly confounded by donor CMV status left unknown. Naive T cell percentage showed a strong correlation with TCR beta diversity.

The clonotype comes from a man aged 18 to 29 in good health. The sequenced sample consisted of blood.

CDR3 sequence (DNA): TGCGCCAGCAGCCGGCGAGTTGCAACTAATGAAAAACTGTTTTTT. Its protein product is CASSRRVATNEKLFF. The chain recombines TRBV4-3 with TRBJ1-4; D is uncertain. CDR1 is LGHNA and CDR2 is YSLEER in the germline V gene. V lost 4 bases and J 0 bases, leaving 9 bases between the germline ends. The CDR3 length is 15 residues.